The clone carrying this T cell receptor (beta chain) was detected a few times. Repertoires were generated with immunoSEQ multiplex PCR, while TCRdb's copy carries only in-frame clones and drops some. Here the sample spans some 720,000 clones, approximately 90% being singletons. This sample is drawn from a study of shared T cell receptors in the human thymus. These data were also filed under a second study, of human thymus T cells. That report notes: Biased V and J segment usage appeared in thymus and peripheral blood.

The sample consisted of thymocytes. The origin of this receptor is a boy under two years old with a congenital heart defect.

The CDR3 DNA sequence: TGTGCCAGTAGTAACGTCGGGACAGTTGACTACGAGCAGTACTTC. Translated, it gives CASSNVGTVDYEQYF. The V and J genes are TRBV19 and TRBJ2-7, with 7 bases fitting TRBD1. CDR1 and CDR2 (germline): LNHDA, SQIVND (reference sequence). Trimming at V came to 4 bases and at J to 3 bases, leaving 9 bases not matched to a gene. This CDR3 has 15 amino acids.